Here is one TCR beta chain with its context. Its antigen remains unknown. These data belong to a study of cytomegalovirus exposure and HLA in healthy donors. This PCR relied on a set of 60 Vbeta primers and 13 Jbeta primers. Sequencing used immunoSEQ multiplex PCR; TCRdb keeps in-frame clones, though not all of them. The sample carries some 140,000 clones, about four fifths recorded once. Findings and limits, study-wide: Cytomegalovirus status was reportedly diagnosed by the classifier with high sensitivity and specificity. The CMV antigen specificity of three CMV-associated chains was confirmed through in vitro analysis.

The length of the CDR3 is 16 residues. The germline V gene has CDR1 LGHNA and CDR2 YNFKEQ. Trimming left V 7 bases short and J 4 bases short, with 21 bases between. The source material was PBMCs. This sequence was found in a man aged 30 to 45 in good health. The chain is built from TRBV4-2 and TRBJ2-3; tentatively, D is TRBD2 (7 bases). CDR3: CASTRRGGGSSDTQYF. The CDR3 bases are TGTGCCAGCACCAGAAGGGGGGGCGGGAGTTCAGATACGCAGTATTTT.